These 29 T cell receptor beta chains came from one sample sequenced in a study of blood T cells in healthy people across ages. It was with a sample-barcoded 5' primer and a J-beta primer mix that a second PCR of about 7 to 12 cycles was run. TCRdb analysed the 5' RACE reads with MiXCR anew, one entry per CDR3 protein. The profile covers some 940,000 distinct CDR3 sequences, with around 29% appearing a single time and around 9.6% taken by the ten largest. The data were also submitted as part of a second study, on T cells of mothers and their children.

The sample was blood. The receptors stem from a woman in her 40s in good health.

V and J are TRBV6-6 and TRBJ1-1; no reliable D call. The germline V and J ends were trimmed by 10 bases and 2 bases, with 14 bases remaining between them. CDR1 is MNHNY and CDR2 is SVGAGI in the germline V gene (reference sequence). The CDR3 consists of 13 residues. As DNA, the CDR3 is TGTGCCACCCTGTTGGGGTCCAACACTGAAGCTTTCTTT. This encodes CATLLGSNTEAFF.

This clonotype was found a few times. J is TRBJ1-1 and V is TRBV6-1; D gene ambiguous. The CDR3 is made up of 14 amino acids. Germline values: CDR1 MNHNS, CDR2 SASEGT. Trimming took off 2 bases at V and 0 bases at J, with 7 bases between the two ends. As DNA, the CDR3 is TGTGCCAGCAGTGAACGAGGACTGAACACTGAAGCTTTCTTT. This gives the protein CASSERGLNTEAFF.

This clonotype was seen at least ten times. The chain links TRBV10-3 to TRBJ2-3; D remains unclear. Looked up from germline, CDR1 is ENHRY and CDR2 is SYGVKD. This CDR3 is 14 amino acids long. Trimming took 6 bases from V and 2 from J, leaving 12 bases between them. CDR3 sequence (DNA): TGTGCCATCAGCCCCCGGAGTGACACAGATACGCAGTATTTT. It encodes CAISPRSDTDTQYF.

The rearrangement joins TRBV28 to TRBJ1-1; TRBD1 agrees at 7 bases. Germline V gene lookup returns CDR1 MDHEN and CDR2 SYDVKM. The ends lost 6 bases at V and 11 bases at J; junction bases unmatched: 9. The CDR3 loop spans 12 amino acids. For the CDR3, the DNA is TGTGCCAGCAGCCCCAGGGGGGTGGGCGCTTTCTTT. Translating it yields CASSPRGVGAFF.

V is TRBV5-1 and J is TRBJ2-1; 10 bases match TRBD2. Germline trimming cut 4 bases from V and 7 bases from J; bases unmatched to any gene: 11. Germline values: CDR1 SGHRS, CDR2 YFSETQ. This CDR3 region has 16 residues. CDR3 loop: CASSPRSGGAVNEQFF. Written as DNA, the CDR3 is TGCGCCAGCAGCCCGAGGAGCGGGGGGGCCGTAAATGAGCAGTTCTTC.

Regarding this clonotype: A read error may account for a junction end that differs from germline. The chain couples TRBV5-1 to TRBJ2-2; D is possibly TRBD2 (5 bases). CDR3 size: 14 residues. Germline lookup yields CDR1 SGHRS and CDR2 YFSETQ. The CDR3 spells CANSLRVNTGELFF. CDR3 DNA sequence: TGCGCCAACAGCTTGAGGGTGAACACCGGGGAGCTGTTTTTT.

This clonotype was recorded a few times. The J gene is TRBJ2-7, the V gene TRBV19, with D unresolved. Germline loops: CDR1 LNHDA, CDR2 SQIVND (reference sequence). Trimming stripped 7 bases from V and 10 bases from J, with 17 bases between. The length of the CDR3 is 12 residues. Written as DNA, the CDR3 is TGTGCCAGTAAAGACATCCTGGAAGCACAGTACTTC. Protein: CASKDILEAQYF.

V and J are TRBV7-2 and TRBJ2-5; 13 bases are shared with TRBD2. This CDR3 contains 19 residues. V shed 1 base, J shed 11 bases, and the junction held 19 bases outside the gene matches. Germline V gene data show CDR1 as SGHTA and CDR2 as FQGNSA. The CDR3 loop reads CASSLGGLAGRPSYNEQYF. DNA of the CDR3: TGTGCCAGCAGCTTAGGGGGACTAGCGGGGAGGCCGTCCTACAATGAGCAGTACTTC.

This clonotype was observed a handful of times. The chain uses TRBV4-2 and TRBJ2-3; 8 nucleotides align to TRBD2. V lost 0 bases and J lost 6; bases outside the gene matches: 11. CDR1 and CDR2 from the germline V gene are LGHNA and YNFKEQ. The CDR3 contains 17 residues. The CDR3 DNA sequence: TGTGCCAGCAGCCAAGACTCTACTAGCGGAGGAGGGGATACGCAGTATTTT. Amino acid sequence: CASSQDSTSGGGDTQYF.

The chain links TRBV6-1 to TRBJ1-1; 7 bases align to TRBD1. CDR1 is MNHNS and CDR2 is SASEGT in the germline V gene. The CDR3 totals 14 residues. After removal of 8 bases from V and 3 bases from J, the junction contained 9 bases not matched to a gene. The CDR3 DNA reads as TGTGCCAGCTGCCCGAGGGGGCCGGACACTGAAGCTTTCTTT. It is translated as CASCPRGPDTEAFF.

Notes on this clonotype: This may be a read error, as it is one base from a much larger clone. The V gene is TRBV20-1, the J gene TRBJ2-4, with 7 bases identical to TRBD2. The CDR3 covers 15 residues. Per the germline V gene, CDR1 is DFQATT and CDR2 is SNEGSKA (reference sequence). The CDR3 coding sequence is TGCAGCGCCCCGTTAGCCGGGGGGGCCAAAAACATTCAGTACTTC. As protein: CSAPLAGGAKNIQYF.

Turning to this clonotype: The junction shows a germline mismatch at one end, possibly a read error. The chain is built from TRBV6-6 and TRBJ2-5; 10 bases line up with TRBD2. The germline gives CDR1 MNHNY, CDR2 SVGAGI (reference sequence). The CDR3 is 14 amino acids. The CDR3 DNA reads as TGTGCCAGTGCCGGGACTAGCGTTCAAGAGACCCGGTACTTC. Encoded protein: CASAGTSVQETRYF.

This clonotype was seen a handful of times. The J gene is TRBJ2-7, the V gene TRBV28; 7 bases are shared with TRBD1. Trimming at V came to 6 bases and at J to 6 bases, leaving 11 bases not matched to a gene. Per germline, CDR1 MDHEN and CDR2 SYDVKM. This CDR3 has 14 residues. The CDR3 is CASRLDRVRGEQYF. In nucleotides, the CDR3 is TGTGCCAGCAGACTCGACAGGGTTCGGGGCGAGCAGTACTTC.

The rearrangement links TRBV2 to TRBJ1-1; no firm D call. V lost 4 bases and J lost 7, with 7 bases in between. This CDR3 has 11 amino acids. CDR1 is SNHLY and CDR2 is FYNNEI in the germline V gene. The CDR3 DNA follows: TGTGCCAGCAGTGCAGAACGTGAAGCTTTCTTT. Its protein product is CASSAEREAFF.

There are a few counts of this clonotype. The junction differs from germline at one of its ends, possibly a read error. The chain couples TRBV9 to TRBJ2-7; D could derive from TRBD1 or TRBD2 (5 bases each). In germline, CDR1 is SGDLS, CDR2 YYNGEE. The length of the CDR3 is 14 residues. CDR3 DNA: TGTGCCAGCAGCGCCGGGACGGAGGTCTACAAGCAGTACTTC. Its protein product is CASSAGTEVYKQYF.

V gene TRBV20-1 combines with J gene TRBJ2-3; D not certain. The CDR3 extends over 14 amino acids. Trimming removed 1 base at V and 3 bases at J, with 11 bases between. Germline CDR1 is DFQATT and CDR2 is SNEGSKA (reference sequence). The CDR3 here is CSARVTGRTDTQYF. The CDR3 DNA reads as TGCAGTGCTAGAGTGACGGGCCGGACAGATACGCAGTATTTT.

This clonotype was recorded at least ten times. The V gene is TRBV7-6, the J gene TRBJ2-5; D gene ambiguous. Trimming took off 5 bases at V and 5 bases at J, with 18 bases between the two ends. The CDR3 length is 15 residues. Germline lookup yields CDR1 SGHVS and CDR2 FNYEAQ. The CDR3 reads CASSQDLSAVETQYF. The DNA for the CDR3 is TGTGCCAGCAGCCAAGATTTGAGCGCGGTGGAGACCCAGTACTTC.

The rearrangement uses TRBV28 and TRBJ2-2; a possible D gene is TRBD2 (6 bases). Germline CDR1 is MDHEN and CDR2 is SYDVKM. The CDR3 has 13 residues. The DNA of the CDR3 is TGTGCGGGAGGTCCGCGGAACACCGGGGAGCTGTTTTTT. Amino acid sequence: CAGGPRNTGELFF.

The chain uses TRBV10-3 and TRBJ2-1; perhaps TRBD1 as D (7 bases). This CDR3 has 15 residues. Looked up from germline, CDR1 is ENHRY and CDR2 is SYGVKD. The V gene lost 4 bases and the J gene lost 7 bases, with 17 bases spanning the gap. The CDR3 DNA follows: TGTGCCATCAGTGGTCAGGGGGGAAGGAGAAATGAGCAGTTCTTC. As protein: CAISGQGGRRNEQFF.

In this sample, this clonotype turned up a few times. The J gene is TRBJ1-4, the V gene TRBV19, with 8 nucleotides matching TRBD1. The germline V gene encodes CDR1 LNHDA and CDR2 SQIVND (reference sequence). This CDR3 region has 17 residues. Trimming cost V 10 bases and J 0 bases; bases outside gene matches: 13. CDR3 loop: CATATGANFATNEKLFF. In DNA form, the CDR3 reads TGTGCCACCGCGACAGGGGCCAACTTTGCAACTAATGAAAAACTGTTTTTT.

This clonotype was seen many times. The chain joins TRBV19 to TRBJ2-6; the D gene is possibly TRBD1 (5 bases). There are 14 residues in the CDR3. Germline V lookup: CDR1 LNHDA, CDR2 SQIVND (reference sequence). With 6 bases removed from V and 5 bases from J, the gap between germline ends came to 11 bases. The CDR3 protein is CASSLQGRANVLTF. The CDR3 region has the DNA TGTGCCAGTAGCCTCCAGGGAAGGGCCAACGTCCTGACTTTC.

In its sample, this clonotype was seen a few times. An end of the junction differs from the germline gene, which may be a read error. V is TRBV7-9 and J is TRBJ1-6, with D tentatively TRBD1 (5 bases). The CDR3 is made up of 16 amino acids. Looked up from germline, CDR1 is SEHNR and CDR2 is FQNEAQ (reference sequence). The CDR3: CANSLEAGRWNSPLHF. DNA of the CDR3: TGTGCCAACAGCTTAGAGGCAGGGCGATGGAATTCACCCCTCCACTTT.

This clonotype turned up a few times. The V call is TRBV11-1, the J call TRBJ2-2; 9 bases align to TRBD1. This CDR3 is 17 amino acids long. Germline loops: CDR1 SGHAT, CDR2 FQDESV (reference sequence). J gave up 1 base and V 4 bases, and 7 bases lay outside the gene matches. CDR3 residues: CASSSDRTGENTGELFF. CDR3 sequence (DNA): TGTGCCAGCAGCTCGGACCGGACAGGGGAGAACACCGGGGAGCTGTTTTTT. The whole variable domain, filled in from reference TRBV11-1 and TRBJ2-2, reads EAEVAQSPRYKITEKSQAVAFWCDPISGHATLYWYRQILGQGPELLVQFQDESVVDDSQLPKDRFSAERLKGVDSTLKIQPAELGDSAMYLCASSSDRTGENTGELFFGEGSRLTVL.

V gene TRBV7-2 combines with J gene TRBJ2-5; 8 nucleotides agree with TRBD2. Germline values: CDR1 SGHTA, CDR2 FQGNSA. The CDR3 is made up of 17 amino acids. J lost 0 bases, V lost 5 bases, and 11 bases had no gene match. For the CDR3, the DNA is TGTGCCAGCAGCGAATTTCCCGGGACTAGGGACCAAGAGACCCAGTACTTC. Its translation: CASSEFPGTRDQETQYF. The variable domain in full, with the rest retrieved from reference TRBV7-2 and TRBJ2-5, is GAGVSQSPSNKVTEKGKDVELRCDPISGHTALYWYRQSLGQGLEFLIYFQGNSAPDKSGLPSDRFSAERTGGSVSTLTIQRTQQEDSAVYLCASSEFPGTRDQETQYFGPGTRLLVL.

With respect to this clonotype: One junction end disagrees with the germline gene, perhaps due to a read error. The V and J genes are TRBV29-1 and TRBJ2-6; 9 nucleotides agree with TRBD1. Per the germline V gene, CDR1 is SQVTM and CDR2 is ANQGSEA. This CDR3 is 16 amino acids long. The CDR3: CSVESTGGDGVNVLTF. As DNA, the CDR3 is TGCAGCGTTGAATCGACAGGGGGGGACGGGGTCAACGTCCTGACTTTC.

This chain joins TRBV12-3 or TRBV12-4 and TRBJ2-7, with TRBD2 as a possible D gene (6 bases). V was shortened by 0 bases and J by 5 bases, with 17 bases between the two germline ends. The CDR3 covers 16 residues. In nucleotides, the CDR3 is TGTGCCAGCAGTTTAGCGCGTCAAGCGGGCGGCCACGAGCAGTACTTC. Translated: CASSLARQAGGHEQYF.

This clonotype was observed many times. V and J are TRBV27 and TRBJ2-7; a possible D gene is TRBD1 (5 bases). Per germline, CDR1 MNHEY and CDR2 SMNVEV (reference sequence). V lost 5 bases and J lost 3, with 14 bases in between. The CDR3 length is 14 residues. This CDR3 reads CASSQNDRIYEQYF. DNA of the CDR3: TGTGCCAGCAGTCAAAATGACAGAATCTACGAGCAGTACTTC.

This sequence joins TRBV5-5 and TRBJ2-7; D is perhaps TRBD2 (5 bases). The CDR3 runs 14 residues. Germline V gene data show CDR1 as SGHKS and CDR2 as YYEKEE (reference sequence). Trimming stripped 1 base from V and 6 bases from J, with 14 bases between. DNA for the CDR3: TGTGCCAGCAGCTTGCTACGGGGTACGGGCGAGCAGTACTTC. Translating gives CASSLLRGTGEQYF. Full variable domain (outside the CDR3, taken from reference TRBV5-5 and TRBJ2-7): DAGVTQSPTHLIKTRGQQVTLRCSPISGHKSVSWYQQVLGQGPQFIFQYYEKEERGRGNFPDRFSARQFPNYSSELNVNALLLGDSALYLCASSLLRGTGEQYFGPGTRLTVT.

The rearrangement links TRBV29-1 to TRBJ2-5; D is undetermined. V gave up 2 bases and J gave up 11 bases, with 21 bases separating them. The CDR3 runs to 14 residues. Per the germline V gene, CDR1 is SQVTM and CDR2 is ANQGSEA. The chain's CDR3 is CSVETSLEYNEQYF. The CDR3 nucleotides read TGCAGCGTTGAAACCAGCCTCGAATACAATGAGCAGTACTTC.